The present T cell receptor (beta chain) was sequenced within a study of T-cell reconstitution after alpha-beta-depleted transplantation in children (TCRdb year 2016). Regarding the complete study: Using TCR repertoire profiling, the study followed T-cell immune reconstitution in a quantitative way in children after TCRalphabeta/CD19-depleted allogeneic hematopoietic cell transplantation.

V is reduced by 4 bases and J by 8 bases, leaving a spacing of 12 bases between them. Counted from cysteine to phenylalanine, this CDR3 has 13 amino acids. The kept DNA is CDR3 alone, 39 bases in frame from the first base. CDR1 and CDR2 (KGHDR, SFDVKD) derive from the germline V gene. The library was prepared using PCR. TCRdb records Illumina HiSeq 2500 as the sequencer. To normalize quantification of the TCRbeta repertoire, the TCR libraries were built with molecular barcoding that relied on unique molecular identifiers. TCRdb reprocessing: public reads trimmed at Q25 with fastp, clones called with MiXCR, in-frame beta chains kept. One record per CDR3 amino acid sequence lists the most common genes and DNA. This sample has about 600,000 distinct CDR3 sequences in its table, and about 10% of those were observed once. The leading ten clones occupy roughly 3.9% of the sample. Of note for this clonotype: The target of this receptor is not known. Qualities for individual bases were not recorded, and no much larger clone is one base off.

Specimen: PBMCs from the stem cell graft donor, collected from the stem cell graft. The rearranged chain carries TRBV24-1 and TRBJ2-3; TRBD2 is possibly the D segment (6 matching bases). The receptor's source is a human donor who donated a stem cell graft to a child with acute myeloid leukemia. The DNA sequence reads TGTGCCACCAGTGACCCCGGGAGAGCTACGCAGTATTTT. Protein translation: CATSDPGRATQYF.